One sample yielded the 5 T cell receptor beta chains listed below, sequenced in a study of human T cells and chemical hapten exposure. Time point meaning: healthy volunteer bleed at 2 weeks. Unfractionated whole blood yielded the extracted total RNA. TCRdb re-analysed the RACE reads in MiXCR, keeping a single row per CDR3 protein. The table includes about 93,000 distinct CDR3 sequences, about 8.6% detected once. Sequencing was carried out using whole blood. These receptor sequences come from a female donor in good health. Some clones in this sample may be carry-over from other donors' samples.

This clonotype has only a few counts. The J gene is TRBJ2-6, the V gene TRBV6-2 or TRBV6-3; D is possibly TRBD2 (6 bases). V dropped 2 bases and J dropped 2 bases, with 19 bases sitting between them. CDR3 length: 19 amino acids. Germline V gives CDR1 MNHEY, CDR2 SVGEGT. The CDR3 DNA is TGTGCCAGCAGTTACAAGAGGCAGGGAGGCAGAACTGGGGCCAACGTCCTGACTTTC. Its translation is CASSYKRQGGRTGANVLTF.

This clonotype was detected only a few times. V gene TRBV5-6 combines with J gene TRBJ2-1; no reliable D call. Trimming took off 0 bases at V and 4 bases at J, with 5 bases between the two ends. The CDR3 extends over 13 amino acids. CDR1 is SGHDT and CDR2 is YYEEEE in the germline V gene. CDR3 residues: CASSLDAYNEQFF. CDR3 nucleotide sequence: TGTGCCAGCAGCTTGGATGCTTACAATGAGCAGTTCTTC. Using reference TRBV5-6 and TRBJ2-1 for the parts outside the CDR3, the full variable domain is DAGVTQSPTHLIKTRGQQVTLRCSPKSGHDTVSWYQQALGQGPQFIFQYYEEEERQRGNFPDRFSGHQFPNYSSELNVNALLLGDSALYLCASSLDAYNEQFFGPGTRLTVL.

In this sample, this clonotype turned up many times. The chain joins TRBV3-1 to TRBJ2-3; D is possibly TRBD2 (6 bases). The CDR3 has 12 residues. V was cut by 6 bases and J by 5 bases, with 9 bases left in between. Germline loops: CDR1 LGHDT, CDR2 YNNKEL (reference sequence). The CDR3 loop reads CASSRAGDTQYF. The CDR3 bases are TGTGCCAGCAGTAGAGCGGGAGATACGCAGTATTTT.

This clonotype showed up many times. The V call is TRBV20-1, the J call TRBJ2-5; 10 bases line up with TRBD2. Looked up from germline, CDR1 is DFQATT and CDR2 is SNEGSKA (reference sequence). J was trimmed by 4 bases and V by 4 bases; bases with no gene match: 9. The CDR3 is 15 amino acids. The CDR3 nucleotides are TGCAGTGCTATAGTAAGCGGGAGGGCCGCAGAGACCCAGTACTTC. It specifies CSAIVSGRAAETQYF.

The V and J genes are TRBV29-1 and TRBJ2-7; 10 bases are a match to TRBD1. The CDR3 is 12 residues long. Trimming took 4 bases from V and 4 from J; bases not matched to a gene: 1. CDR1 and CDR2 (germline): SQVTM, ANQGSEA. CDR3 sequence: CSVGGQGYEQYF. In DNA, the CDR3 is TGCAGCGTTGGGGGACAGGGGTACGAGCAGTACTTC.